These 3 T cell receptor beta chains came from one sample sequenced in a study of cytomegalovirus exposure and HLA in healthy donors. The PCR employed 60 Vbeta primers together with 13 Jbeta primers. Sequencing used immunoSEQ multiplex PCR; TCRdb keeps in-frame clones, though not all of them. This table holds 120,000 or so clones, around 70% found once. Sequences were obtained from PBMCs. The receptor set was obtained from a middle-aged man in good health and CMV-seropositive.

The rearrangement links TRBV2 to TRBJ2-7; the match to TRBD1 covers 8 bases. This CDR3 contains 21 residues. The ends lost 4 bases at V and 1 base at J; junction bases unmatched: 24. CDR1 and CDR2 (germline): SNHLY, FYNNEI. The CDR3 nucleotides read TGTGCCAGCAGTGTGTCCCCCCCCGGACAGGGTGTTTTAGGTTGGTCCTACGAGCAGTACTTC. Translation gives CASSVSPPGQGVLGWSYEQYF.

The V and J genes are TRBV5-4 and TRBJ2-1, with 7 bases lining up with TRBD1. In germline, CDR1 is SGHNT, CDR2 YYREEE (reference sequence). The V gene end was trimmed by 5 bases and the J gene end by 10 bases; junction bases not matched to a gene: 15. The CDR3 runs 15 residues. The CDR3 is CASRSIMTGTDEQFF. The CDR3 DNA sequence: TGTGCCAGCAGATCAATTATGACAGGGACGGACGAGCAGTTCTTC.

The genes are TRBV5-1 and TRBJ1-2; 8 bases map to TRBD1. V dropped 6 bases and J dropped 6; count of bases not matched to a gene: 22. Germline assignment: CDR1 SGHRS and CDR2 YFSETQ. The CDR3 extends over 18 amino acids. This CDR3 is CASMMSGTGILQANGYTF. The CDR3 bases are TGCGCCAGCATGATGTCCGGGACAGGTATCCTTCAAGCCAATGGCTACACCTTC.